These 13 T cell receptor beta chains originate from one sample sequenced in a study of blood T cell repertoires in COVID-19. Sequencing used immunoSEQ multiplex PCR; TCRdb keeps in-frame clones, though not all of them. Of some 80,000 clones listed, approximately 82% are singletons. The specimen sequenced was peripheral blood. These receptors were obtained from a woman aged 50 to 60 with acute or convalescent COVID-19.

The CDR3 protein is CASSKREGAEQYF. CDR3 nucleotide sequence: TGTGCCAGCAGCAAGCGGGAGGGCGCAGAGCAGTACTTC. The chain has TRBV2 and TRBJ2-7, with 10 bases identical to TRBD2. The CDR3 contains 13 residues. The germline V gene encodes CDR1 SNHLY and CDR2 FYNNEI. V lost 6 bases and J lost 7; bases outside the gene matches: 6.

The J gene is TRBJ2-1, the V gene TRBV6-5; D is possibly TRBD2 (5 bases). In germline, CDR1 is MNHEY, CDR2 SVGAGI. This CDR3 region has 12 residues. With 11 bases removed from V and 9 bases from J, the gap between germline ends came to 17 bases. CDR3 sequence: CAHSDRSGEQFF. CDR3 DNA: TGTGCCCATTCAGACCGAAGCGGTGAGCAGTTCTTC.

This chain joins TRBV5-4 and TRBJ2-1; TRBD2 matches at 12 bases. The V and J ends lost 4 bases and 14 bases, in that order; junction bases with no gene match: 13. Germline V CDR1 and CDR2: SGHNT, YYREEE (reference sequence). This CDR3 is 15 amino acids long. CDR3 amino acids: CASSKGTSGYWEEFF. In DNA, the CDR3 is TGTGCCAGCAGCAAAGGGACTAGCGGGTACTGGGAGGAGTTCTTC.

The CDR3 spells CATSKGLSSYEQYF. CDR3 coding DNA: TGTGCCACCAGCAAGGGACTTAGCTCCTACGAGCAGTACTTC. The V call is TRBV15, the J call TRBJ2-7; weak D call: TRBD2 (6 bases). This CDR3 comprises 14 residues. V was cut by 4 bases and J by 0 bases, with 10 bases left in between. The germline gives CDR1 LNHNV, CDR2 YYDKDF (reference sequence).

The CDR3 DNA reads as TGTGCCAGCAGTTACTCGAGGGGGAGCTCTGGAAACACCATATATTTT. This sequence encodes CASSYSRGSSGNTIYF. The J gene is TRBJ1-3, the V gene TRBV6-5; possibly TRBD1 for D (6 bases). Trimming shortened V by 0 bases and J by 0 bases, and 9 bases separated the two germline ends. Germline assignment: CDR1 MNHEY and CDR2 SVGAGI. CDR3 length: 16 residues.

J is TRBJ2-1 and V is TRBV6-4; unclear D gene. V shed 0 bases and J shed 4 bases, with 13 bases lying between them. The CDR3 is made up of 16 amino acids. The germline CDR1 and CDR2 sequences are MRHNA and SNTAGT. The CDR3 here is CASSDSGGENYNEQFF. The CDR3, as DNA: TGTGCCAGCAGTGACTCTGGCGGAGAAAATTACAATGAGCAGTTCTTC.

The genes are TRBV7-2 and TRBJ2-6; 11 bases match TRBD1. The CDR3 runs 18 residues. V was pared by 5 bases and J by 3 bases, with 9 bases of the junction left unmatched. Per the germline V gene, CDR1 is SGHTA and CDR2 is FQGNSA. The CDR3 nucleotides read TGTGCCAGCAGCCTTTCCGGACAGGGGGCATTTGGGGCCAACGTCCTGACTTTC. Its translation: CASSLSGQGAFGANVLTF.

The chain carries TRBV11-2 and TRBJ2-1; 7 nucleotides align to TRBD2. Germline CDR1 and CDR2: SGHAT and FQNNGV. This CDR3 region has 17 residues. V gave up 5 bases and J gave up 7 bases; unmatched junction bases: 17. The CDR3 DNA reads as TGTGCCAGCAGCCGAACGGGGGTGCGGGAGACGTGGAATGAGCAGTTCTTC. It is translated as CASSRTGVRETWNEQFF.

The rearrangement uses TRBV7-8 and TRBJ2-2, with TRBD2 matching over 7 bases. The CDR3 extends over 14 amino acids. V lost 1 base and J lost 6; bases outside the gene matches: 2. CDR1 and CDR2 from the germline V gene are SGHVS and FQNEAQ. CDR3 DNA: TGTGCCAGCAGCTTAGGGGGAGGGCCCGGGGAGCTGTTTTTT. Its protein is CASSLGGGPGELFF.

The chain employs TRBV6-6 and TRBJ1-4; D might be TRBD1 (5 bases). In germline, CDR1 is MNHNY, CDR2 SVGAGI (reference sequence). V lost 5 bases, J lost 8 bases, and 15 bases lay in between. The CDR3 has 14 amino acids. Here the CDR3 reads CASSDPRVGEKLFF. The CDR3 DNA is TGTGCCAGCAGTGACCCCAGGGTCGGAGAAAAACTGTTTTTT.

The rearrangement uses TRBV10-2 and TRBJ1-5; TRBD1 is a possible D gene (5 bases). The germline CDR1 and CDR2 sequences are WSHSY and SAAADI. CDR3 length: 13 amino acids. With 6 bases removed from V and 2 bases from J, the gap between germline ends came to 8 bases. CDR3 residues: CASRGGGNQPQHF. CDR3 DNA: TGCGCCAGCAGGGGAGGGGGCAATCAGCCCCAGCATTTT.

V usage is TRBV5-1 and J usage is TRBJ2-1; no reliable D call. The CDR3 covers 12 residues. Trimming stripped 1 base from V and 7 bases from J, with 6 bases between. CDR1 SGHRS and CDR2 YFSETQ come from the germline V gene. CDR3 in amino acids: CASSLSLNEQFF. CDR3 coding DNA: TGCGCCAGCAGCTTGTCCCTTAATGAGCAGTTCTTC. The full variable domain, completed using reference TRBV5-1 and TRBJ2-1, is KAGVTQTPRYLIKTRGQQVTLSCSPISGHRSVSWYQQTPGQGLQFLFEYFSETQRNKGNFPGRFSGRQFSNSRSEMNVSTLELGDSALYLCASSLSLNEQFFGPGTRLTVL.

The chain combines TRBV15 with TRBJ1-1; no firm D call. Germline-derived CDR1 and CDR2 are LNHNV and YYDKDF (reference sequence). Trimming left V 0 bases short and J 3 bases short, with 2 bases between. The CDR3 length is 12 residues. DNA for the CDR3: TGTGCCACCAGCAGAGACTACACTGAAGCTTTCTTT. Protein: CATSRDYTEAFF.